The T cell receptor beta chain described here comes from a study of patients and donors after allogeneic stem cell transplantation. Trimming removed 3 bases at V and 1 base at J, with 9 bases between. Per the germline V gene, CDR1 is KGHSH and CDR2 is LQKENI. The CDR3 is 14 residues long. TCRdb reprocessed the RT-PCR reads with MiXCR, giving one entry per CDR3 protein. The profile shows about 90,000 distinct CDR3 sequences, about 48% of them singletons. The TCR sequence derives from a human donor who was either an allogeneic HSCT recipient or a stem cell or donor lymphocyte infusion donor (not recorded which). It is not recorded whose cells these are; they may come from a transplant donor. Source material: blood, either unsorted or a sorted T cell fraction (not recorded which). The chain joins TRBV18 to TRBJ1-2; a weak D match, TRBD1 (6 bases). This CDR3 reads CASSPDSFNYGYTF. The CDR3 DNA follows: TGTGCCAGCTCACCGGACAGCTTTAACTATGGCTACACCTTC.